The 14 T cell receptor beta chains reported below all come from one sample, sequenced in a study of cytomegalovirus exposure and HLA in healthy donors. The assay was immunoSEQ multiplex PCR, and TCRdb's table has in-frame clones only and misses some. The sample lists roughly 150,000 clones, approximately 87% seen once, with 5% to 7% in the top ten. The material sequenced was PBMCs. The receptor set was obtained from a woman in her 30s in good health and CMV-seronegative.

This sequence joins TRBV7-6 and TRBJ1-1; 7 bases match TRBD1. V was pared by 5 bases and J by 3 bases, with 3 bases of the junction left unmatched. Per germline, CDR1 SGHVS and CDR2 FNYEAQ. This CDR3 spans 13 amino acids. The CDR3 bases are TGTGCCAGCAGCAATACAGGGGACACTGAAGCTTTCTTT. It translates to CASSNTGDTEAFF.

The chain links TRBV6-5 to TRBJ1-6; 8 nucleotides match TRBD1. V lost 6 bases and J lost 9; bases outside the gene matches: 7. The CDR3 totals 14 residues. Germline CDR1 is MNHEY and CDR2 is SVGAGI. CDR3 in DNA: TGTGCCAGCAGGTACGTCAGGGGGCCTTCACCCCTCCACTTT. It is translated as CASRYVRGPSPLHF.

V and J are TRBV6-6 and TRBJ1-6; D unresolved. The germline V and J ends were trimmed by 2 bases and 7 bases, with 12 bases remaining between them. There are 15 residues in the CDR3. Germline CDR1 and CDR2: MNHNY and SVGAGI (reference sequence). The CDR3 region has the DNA TGTGCCAGCAGTTACCTACCAGACAAGAATTCACCCCTCCACTTT. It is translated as CASSYLPDKNSPLHF.

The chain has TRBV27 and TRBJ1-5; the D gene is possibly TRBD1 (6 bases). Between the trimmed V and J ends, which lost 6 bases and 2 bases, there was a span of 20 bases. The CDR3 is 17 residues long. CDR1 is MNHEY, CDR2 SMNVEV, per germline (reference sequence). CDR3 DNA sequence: TGTGCCAGCAGCCTTACCCCTACAGGGTTGGGCAATCAGCCCCAGCATTTT. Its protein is CASSLTPTGLGNQPQHF.

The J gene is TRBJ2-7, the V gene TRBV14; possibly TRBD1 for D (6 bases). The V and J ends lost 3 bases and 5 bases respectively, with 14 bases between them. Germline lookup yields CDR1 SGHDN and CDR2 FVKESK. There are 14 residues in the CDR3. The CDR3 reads CASSHNRVVHEQYF. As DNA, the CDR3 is TGTGCCAGCAGCCACAACAGGGTTGTCCACGAGCAGTACTTC.

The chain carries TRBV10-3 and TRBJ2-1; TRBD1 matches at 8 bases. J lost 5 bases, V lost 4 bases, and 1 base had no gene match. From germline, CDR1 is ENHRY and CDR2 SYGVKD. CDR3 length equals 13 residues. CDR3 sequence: CAISGTGNNEQFF. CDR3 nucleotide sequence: TGTGCCATCAGTGGGACAGGGAACAATGAGCAGTTCTTC.

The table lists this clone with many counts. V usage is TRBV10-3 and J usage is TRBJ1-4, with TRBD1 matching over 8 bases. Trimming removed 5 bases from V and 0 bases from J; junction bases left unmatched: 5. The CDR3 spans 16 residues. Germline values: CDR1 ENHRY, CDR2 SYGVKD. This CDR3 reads CAISSGQGATNEKLFF. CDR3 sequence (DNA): TGTGCCATCAGTTCAGGACAGGGTGCAACTAATGAAAAACTGTTTTTT.

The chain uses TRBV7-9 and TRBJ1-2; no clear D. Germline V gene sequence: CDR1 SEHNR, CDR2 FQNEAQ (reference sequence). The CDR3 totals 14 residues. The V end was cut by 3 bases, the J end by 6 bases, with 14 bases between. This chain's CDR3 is CASSFLDRGNGYTF. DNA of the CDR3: TGTGCCAGCAGCTTTTTGGACCGTGGGAATGGCTACACCTTC.

CDR3 in DNA: TGTGCTAGTGGTTTGGTACAGGGATGGTCTGGAAACACCATATATTTT. As protein: CASGLVQGWSGNTIYF. The chain joins TRBV12-5 to TRBJ1-3, with a tentative D call TRBD1 (6 bases). There are 16 residues in the CDR3. Germline V gene data show CDR1 as LGHNT and CDR2 as FRNRAP. V lost 0 bases to trimming and J lost 1 base, with 10 bases between them.

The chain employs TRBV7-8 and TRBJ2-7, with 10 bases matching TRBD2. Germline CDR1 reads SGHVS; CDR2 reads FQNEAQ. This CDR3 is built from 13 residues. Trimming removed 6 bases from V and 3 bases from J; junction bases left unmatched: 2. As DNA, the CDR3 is TGTGCCAGCAGTGGACTAGCGGACTACGAGCAGTACTTC. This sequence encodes CASSGLADYEQYF.

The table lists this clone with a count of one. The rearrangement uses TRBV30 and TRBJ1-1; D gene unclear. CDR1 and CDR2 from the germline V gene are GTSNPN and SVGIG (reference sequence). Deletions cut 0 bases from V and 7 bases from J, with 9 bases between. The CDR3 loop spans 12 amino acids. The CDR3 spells CAWSVSGNEAFF. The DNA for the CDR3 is TGTGCCTGGAGTGTAAGCGGAAATGAAGCTTTCTTT.

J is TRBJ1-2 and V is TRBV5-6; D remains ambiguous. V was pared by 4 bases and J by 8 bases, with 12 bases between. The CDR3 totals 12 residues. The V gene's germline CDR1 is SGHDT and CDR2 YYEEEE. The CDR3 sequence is CASSQLGSGYTF. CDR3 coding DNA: TGTGCCAGCAGCCAACTTGGGTCGGGCTACACCTTC.

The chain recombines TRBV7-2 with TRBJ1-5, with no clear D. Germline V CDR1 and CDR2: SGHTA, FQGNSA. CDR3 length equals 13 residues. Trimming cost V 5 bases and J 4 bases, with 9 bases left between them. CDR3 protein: CASSANRNQPQHF. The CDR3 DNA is TGTGCCAGCAGCGCGAACAGAAATCAGCCCCAGCATTTT.

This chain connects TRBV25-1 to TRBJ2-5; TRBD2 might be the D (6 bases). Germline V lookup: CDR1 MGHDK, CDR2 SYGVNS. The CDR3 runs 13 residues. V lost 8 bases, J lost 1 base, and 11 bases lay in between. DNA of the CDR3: TGTGCCAGCGGACATAGCGGCCAAGAGACCCAGTACTTC. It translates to CASGHSGQETQYF.